This T cell receptor beta chain was retrieved from a study of cytomegalovirus exposure and HLA in healthy donors. The validation cohort, a group of around 120 subjects, included the donors and was separate from the roughly 670-subject first cohort. Assay used: immunoSEQ multiplex PCR; TCRdb lists only in-frame clones, some missing. Of around 190,000 clones listed, 86% are singletons. This sequence originates from a woman aged 18-29 years in good health and CMV-seronegative. The specimen sequenced was PBMCs.

The CDR3 region has the DNA TGTGCCAGCAGCCGTGACAGGGGCCTTTACGAGCAGTACTTC. Its protein is CASSRDRGLYEQYF. This rearrangement joins TRBV4-2 to TRBJ2-7; the match to TRBD1 covers 8 bases. This CDR3 region has 14 residues. Germline V gives CDR1 LGHNA, CDR2 YNFKEQ. V gave up 4 bases and J gave up 4 bases; unmatched junction bases: 6.